What follows are 28 T cell receptor beta chains derived from one specimen sequenced in a study of T-cell reconstitution after alpha-beta-depleted transplantation in children. This sample's TCRbeta library carried unique molecular identifier barcodes. MiXCR, run by TCRdb on the PCR reads, gives a single entry per CDR3 protein. This table has roughly 570,000 distinct CDR3 sequences, roughly a quarter appearing once. This sample comprised PBMCs, obtained before TCRalphabeta/CD19-depleted stem cell transplant. Receptor source: a boy less than two years old with Wiskott-Aldrich syndrome, due to receive a stem cell transplant.

The gene calls are TRBV2 and TRBJ2-2; D perhaps matches TRBD2 (6 bases). V lost 6 bases and J 4 bases, leaving 12 bases between the germline ends. Germline CDR1 reads SNHLY; CDR2 reads FYNNEI. CDR3 length: 14 amino acids. The CDR3 is CASRMGGLTGELFF. The CDR3 coding sequence is TGTGCCAGCAGGATGGGGGGTCTCACCGGGGAGCTGTTTTTT.

The CDR3 DNA is TGCGCCAGCAGTGAGCCATCGACGGGACTAGCGGGAGGGAATGAGCAGTTCTTC. It specifies CASSEPSTGLAGGNEQFF. The V call is TRBV10-1, the J call TRBJ2-1; 16 bases match TRBD2. The length of the CDR3 is 18 residues. The V gene's germline CDR1 is WNHNN and CDR2 SYGVQD (reference sequence). V was pared by 2 bases and J by 7 bases, with 8 bases of the junction left unmatched.

The table lists this clonotype with a few counts. The chain is built from TRBV20-1 and TRBJ2-1; either TRBD1 or TRBD2 may fit D (5 bases each). CDR3 length: 15 amino acids. V lost 3 bases to trimming and J lost 6 bases, with 18 bases between them. The germline V gene has CDR1 DFQATT and CDR2 SNEGSKA (reference sequence). CDR3 nucleotides: TGCAGTGCTAGTAATAGGGACGGACAAATCAATGAGCAGTTCTTC. Encoded protein: CSASNRDGQINEQFF.

This chain connects TRBV4-2 to TRBJ2-7, with a possible D match to TRBD1 (5 bases). The V end was cut by 3 bases, the J end by 5 bases, with 23 bases between. The CDR3 covers 17 residues. Germline-derived CDR1 and CDR2 are LGHNA and YNFKEQ. CDR3 sequence reads: CASSHSRAQPVCHEQYF. The CDR3 bases are TGTGCCAGCAGCCACTCCAGGGCCCAGCCCGTCTGCCACGAGCAGTACTTC.

In its sample, this clonotype was seen a few times. An end of the junction does not agree with germline; a read error may underlie this. This chain uses TRBV2 with TRBJ2-3; a weak D match, TRBD2 (6 bases). CDR1 and CDR2 (germline): SNHLY, FYNNEI. This CDR3 is built from 15 residues. The CDR3 sequence: CASSEAPRGTPVSDF. The CDR3 bases are TGTGCCAGCAGTGAAGCGCCCCGAGGGACTCCCGTATCGGATTTT.

The V and J genes are TRBV15 and TRBJ2-5; unclear D gene. This CDR3 spans 14 amino acids. CDR1 is LNHNV, CDR2 YYDKDF, per germline (reference sequence). Trimming pared 4 bases from V and 0 bases from J, leaving 9 bases between. CDR3 in amino acids: CATSIRPNQETQYF. In nucleotides, the CDR3 is TGTGCCACCAGCATCCGCCCTAACCAAGAGACCCAGTACTTC. The full variable domain, its missing parts supplied by reference TRBV15 and TRBJ2-5, is DAMVIQNPRYQVTQFGKPVTLSCSQTLNHNVMYWYQQKSSQAPKLLFHYYDKDFNNEADTPDNFQSRRPNTSFCFLDIRSPGLGDTAMYLCATSIRPNQETQYFGPGTRLLVL.

This CDR3 is CASSVNVGETQYF. In nucleotides, the CDR3 is TGTGCCAGCAGCGTCAACGTGGGGGAGACCCAGTACTTC. The chain combines TRBV7-7 with TRBJ2-5; D uncertain. The V end was cut by 5 bases, the J end by 5 bases, with 12 bases between. Germline lookup yields CDR1 SSHAT and CDR2 FNYEAQ (reference sequence). The CDR3 is made up of 13 amino acids. The complete variable domain, with remaining parts taken from reference TRBV7-7 and TRBJ2-5, reads GAGVSQSPRYKVTKRGQDVTLRCDPISSHATLYWYQQALGQGPEFLTYFNYEAQPDKSGLPSDRFSAERPEGSISTLTIQRTEQRDSAMYRCASSVNVGETQYFGPGTRLLVL.

V usage is TRBV9 and J usage is TRBJ2-6, with 8 bases aligning to TRBD1. The ends lost 0 bases at V and 4 bases at J; junction bases unmatched: 6. There are 17 residues in the CDR3. In germline, CDR1 is SGDLS, CDR2 YYNGEE. In nucleotides, the CDR3 is TGTGCCAGCAGCGTAGCATCCAGGGGGCGAGGGGCCAACGTCCTGACTTTC. Translated, it gives CASSVASRGRGANVLTF.

The table lists this clonotype with a few counts. Written as DNA, the CDR3 is TGCGCCAGCAGCGGGACAGGGGTGCCTGAAGCTTTCTTT. The encoded protein is CASSGTGVPEAFF. The chain is built from TRBV5-1 and TRBJ1-1, with 10 bases matching TRBD1. The V and J ends lost 4 bases and 6 bases, in that order; junction bases with no gene match: 3. CDR1 is SGHRS and CDR2 is YFSETQ in the germline V gene. The CDR3 length is 13 residues.

V is TRBV18 and J is TRBJ1-2; 10 bases are a match to TRBD1. This CDR3 comprises 14 residues. V dropped 3 bases and J dropped 7; count of bases not matched to a gene: 5. Germline values: CDR1 KGHSH, CDR2 LQKENI. The CDR3 DNA follows: TGTGCCAGCTCACCCCCGGGACAGGGGTCTGGCTACACCTTC. Amino acid sequence: CASSPPGQGSGYTF.

Only a few counts were recorded for this clonotype. The chain combines TRBV5-1 with TRBJ2-5; unclear D gene. Deletions cut 2 bases from V and 3 bases from J, with 8 bases between. The CDR3 totals 13 residues. The germline CDR1 and CDR2 sequences are SGHRS and YFSETQ. DNA for the CDR3: TGCGCCAGCAGCTTCGACAAAGAAGAGACCCAGTACTTC. Translated: CASSFDKEETQYF.

V gene TRBV6-1 combines with J gene TRBJ2-3; TRBD2 matches 7 bases. The CDR3 totals 13 residues. Germline CDR1 MNHNS, CDR2 SASEGT. V trimming: 8 bases; J trimming: 3 bases; junction bases outside the gene matches: 5. Written as DNA, the CDR3 is TGTGCCAGCGGGGCGGGAGATACAGATACGCAGTATTTT. Translation gives CASGAGDTDTQYF.

This clonotype was counted between two and nine times. The rearrangement uses TRBV7-2 and TRBJ2-3, with D uncertain. The ends were cut back, 5 bases at V and 0 bases at J, with 9 bases in the middle. The germline V gene has CDR1 SGHTA and CDR2 FQGNSA. CDR3 length equals 14 residues. The CDR3 protein is CASSGPKSTDTQYF. The CDR3 DNA sequence: TGTGCCAGCAGCGGTCCCAAGAGCACAGATACGCAGTATTTT. Filled out from reference TRBV7-2 and TRBJ2-3, the complete variable domain reads GAGVSQSPSNKVTEKGKDVELRCDPISGHTALYWYRQSLGQGLEFLIYFQGNSAPDKSGLPSDRFSAERTGGSVSTLTIQRTQQEDSAVYLCASSGPKSTDTQYFGPGTRLTVL.

This chain links TRBV6-1 with TRBJ2-5, with D maybe TRBD1 (6 bases). CDR3 length: 17 amino acids. CDR1 and CDR2 (germline): MNHNS, SASEGT. Trimming pared 4 bases from V and 1 base from J, leaving 19 bases between. CDR3 sequence reads: CASSGTTGTSGQETQYF. In nucleotides, the CDR3 is TGTGCCAGCAGTGGAACTACCGGGACATCTGGCCAAGAGACCCAGTACTTC.

The chain carries TRBV20-1 and TRBJ2-7, with D perhaps TRBD2 (6 bases). Germline CDR1 is DFQATT and CDR2 is SNEGSKA (reference sequence). V was cut by 3 bases and J by 5 bases, with 14 bases left in between. This CDR3 region has 13 residues. CDR3 coding DNA: TGCAGTGCTAGGTTTACTAGCTCGCACGAGCAGTACTTC. Translated: CSARFTSSHEQYF.

This clonotype came up once. V and J are TRBV29-1 and TRBJ2-1, with TRBD2 matching 9 bases. The germline V gene has CDR1 SQVTM and CDR2 ANQGSEA. The CDR3 loop spans 13 amino acids. The J segment lost 7 bases and the V segment lost 6 bases, leaving 7 bases of the junction unmatched. Here the CDR3 reads CSVRLAVMNEQFF. The CDR3, as DNA: TGCAGCGTCCGACTAGCGGTTATGAATGAGCAGTTCTTC.

The rearrangement uses TRBV20-1 and TRBJ2-7; TRBD2 matches 10 bases. CDR1 and CDR2 from the germline V gene are DFQATT and SNEGSKA (reference sequence). Germline trimming cut 3 bases from V and 7 bases from J; bases unmatched to any gene: 9. The CDR3 covers 14 residues. The DNA for the CDR3 is TGCAGTGCTAGGGAAGCGGGAGGGCCGCGGGAGCAGTACTTC. It is translated as CSAREAGGPREQYF.

The rearrangement uses TRBV20-1 and TRBJ1-4, with TRBD1 identical over 9 bases. The CDR3 runs 15 residues. Losses at the gene ends were 5 bases for V and 11 bases for J; bases not matched to a gene: 15. Per the germline V gene, CDR1 is DFQATT and CDR2 is SNEGSKA (reference sequence). DNA of the CDR3: TGCAGTGCTCGCCACGGACAGGGGCATTTGCGGAAACTGTTTTTT. The encoded protein is CSARHGQGHLRKLFF.

This clonotype was recorded a few times. The CDR3 DNA follows: TGCGCCAGCAGCTATAGGGAAGCGGGACCCCATGAGCAGTTCTTC. This translates into CASSYREAGPHEQFF. The chain joins TRBV5-1 to TRBJ2-1, with 7 bases identical to TRBD2. J lost 8 bases, V lost 3 bases, and 11 bases had no gene match. This CDR3 contains 15 residues. The germline V gene encodes CDR1 SGHRS and CDR2 YFSETQ.

As to this clonotype: A much larger clone differs from this one at a single base, so this may be a read error. The V call is TRBV5-1, the J call TRBJ1-3; D gene uncertain. V dropped 0 bases and J dropped 0 bases, with 4 bases sitting between them. The CDR3 contains 14 residues. Germline CDR1 is SGHRS and CDR2 is YFSETQ. The CDR3 nucleotides read TGCGCCAGCAGCTTGGACAACTCTGGAAACACCATATATTTT. Translating gives CASSLDNSGNTIYF.

The chain uses TRBV6-4 and TRBJ2-2, with 12 bases lining up with TRBD2. Germline V gives CDR1 MRHNA, CDR2 SNTAGT. The CDR3 covers 16 residues. Trimming at V came to 6 bases and at J to 7 bases, leaving 9 bases not matched to a gene. CDR3 region: CASSPRLAGADGELFF. The DNA of the CDR3 is TGTGCCAGCAGCCCCCGACTAGCGGGAGCTGACGGGGAGCTGTTTTTT.

The chain has TRBV14 and TRBJ2-1; 7 nucleotides agree with TRBD1. The CDR3 runs 15 residues. In germline, CDR1 is SGHDN, CDR2 FVKESK. Unmatched junction bases numbered 5, after V lost 4 bases and J lost 2 bases. This chain's CDR3 is CASSPSGQAYNEQFF. In nucleotides, the CDR3 is TGTGCCAGCAGCCCGTCAGGACAGGCCTACAATGAGCAGTTCTTC.

This CDR3 is CASSSGTVLSGNTIYF. DNA for the CDR3: TGCGCCAGCAGCTCCGGGACGGTCCTCTCTGGAAACACCATATATTTT. The chain employs TRBV5-1 and TRBJ1-3, with a tentative D call TRBD1 (5 bases). The CDR3 totals 16 residues. CDR1 is SGHRS, CDR2 YFSETQ, per germline. Trimming stripped 3 bases from V and 0 bases from J, with 13 bases between.

This chain connects TRBV5-1 to TRBJ1-1; D might be TRBD1 (6 bases). The CDR3 length is 15 residues. The V gene lost 4 bases and the J gene lost 0 bases, with 13 bases spanning the gap. Germline V gene data show CDR1 as SGHRS and CDR2 as YFSETQ. The CDR3 region is CASSPNGQLNTEAFF. The CDR3 region has the DNA TGCGCCAGCAGCCCGAACGGACAGCTGAACACTGAAGCTTTCTTT. Filled out from reference TRBV5-1 and TRBJ1-1, the complete variable domain reads KAGVTQTPRYLIKTRGQQVTLSCSPISGHRSVSWYQQTPGQGLQFLFEYFSETQRNKGNFPGRFSGRQFSNSRSEMNVSTLELGDSALYLCASSPNGQLNTEAFFGQGTRLTVV.

This clonotype was observed a few times. The chain has TRBV5-1 and TRBJ1-1; possibly TRBD1 for D (6 bases). The CDR3 consists of 19 residues. Deletions cut 4 bases from V and 4 bases from J, with 29 bases between. CDR1 and CDR2 from the germline V gene are SGHRS and YFSETQ. The CDR3 region is CASSGGRQAITLKGTEAFF. In nucleotides, the CDR3 is TGCGCCAGCAGCGGGGGAAGACAGGCCATAACCCTTAAGGGCACTGAAGCTTTCTTT.

This chain uses TRBV10-3 with TRBJ2-1; 7 positions agree with TRBD2. The CDR3 loop spans 15 amino acids. Germline lookup yields CDR1 ENHRY and CDR2 SYGVKD. J was trimmed by 4 bases and V by 2 bases; bases with no gene match: 5. DNA of the CDR3: TGTGCCATCAGTGAGGGGGGAGCGGGATACAATGAGCAGTTCTTC. Its translation: CAISEGGAGYNEQFF.

This rearrangement joins TRBV20-1 to TRBJ2-3, with 12 bases lining up with TRBD2. J was trimmed by 4 bases and V by 0 bases; bases with no gene match: 2. CDR1 is DFQATT, CDR2 SNEGSKA, per germline (reference sequence). The CDR3 has 15 residues. The CDR3 reads CSAREGLAGSDTQYF. DNA for the CDR3: TGCAGTGCTAGAGAAGGACTAGCGGGGTCAGATACGCAGTATTTT.

This clonotype has just a few counts. This sequence joins TRBV7-6 and TRBJ2-2; perhaps TRBD2 as D (7 bases). The CDR3 covers 17 residues. CDR1 and CDR2 (germline): SGHVS, FNYEAQ. Trimming shortened V by 5 bases and J by 0 bases, and 16 bases separated the two germline ends. CDR3 loop: CASSQRGGEANTGELFF. CDR3 coding DNA: TGTGCCAGCAGCCAAAGGGGGGGCGAAGCGAACACCGGGGAGCTGTTTTTT.